This T cell receptor (beta chain) was sequenced for a study of cytomegalovirus exposure and HLA in healthy donors. For the study at large: Falling in the Caucasian-associated ancestry cluster were about four fifths of approximately 410 genotyped donors.

Study findings and constraints: TCR beta sequences numbering 15,000 to 20,000 were associated with HLA alleles at 0.05 false discovery rate in a later analysis. Highly shared variants forming one cluster were likely a sequencing artifact.

V gave up 9 bases and J gave up 8 bases, with 19 bases separating them. In germline, CDR1 is WSHSY, CDR2 SAAADI. CDR3 length: 13 amino acids. The PCR was carried out with 60 Vbeta primers and 13 Jbeta primers. Under the authors' procedure: Per a later analysis, the number of unique TCR beta chains was approximately 73 million, of which around 9.9 million were shared. The table came from immunoSEQ multiplex PCR; TCRdb's copy has only in-frame clones and leaves some out. The V and J calls and the clone size are those of that table, but D and trimming were determined from the DNA. This table has some 170,000 clones, about 80% appearing once. This clone was seen only once. The antigen is not known.

The rearrangement uses TRBV10-2 and TRBJ1-2; D perhaps matches TRBD1 (5 bases). The source material was PBMCs. This clonotype was sampled from a man aged 25 to 40 in good health and CMV-seronegative. The CDR3 sequence is CARRDSSKEGYTF. CDR3 DNA sequence: TGCGCCAGAAGAGACAGCTCCAAGGAGGGCTACACCTTC.